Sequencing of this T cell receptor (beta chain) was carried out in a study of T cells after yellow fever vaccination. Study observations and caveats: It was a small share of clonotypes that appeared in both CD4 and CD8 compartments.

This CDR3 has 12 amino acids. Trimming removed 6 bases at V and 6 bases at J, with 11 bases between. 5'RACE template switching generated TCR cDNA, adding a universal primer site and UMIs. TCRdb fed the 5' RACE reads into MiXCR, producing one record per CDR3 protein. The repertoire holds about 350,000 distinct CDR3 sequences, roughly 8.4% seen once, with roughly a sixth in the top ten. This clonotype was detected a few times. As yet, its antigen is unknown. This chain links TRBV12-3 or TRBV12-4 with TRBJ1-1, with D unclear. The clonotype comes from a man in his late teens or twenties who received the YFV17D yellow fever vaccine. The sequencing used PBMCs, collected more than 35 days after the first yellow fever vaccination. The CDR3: CASRRPGAEAFF. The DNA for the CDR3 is TGTGCCAGCAGACGGCCCGGGGCTGAAGCTTTCTTT.